The 13 T cell receptor beta chains listed next were all sequenced from one sample in a study of cytomegalovirus exposure and HLA in healthy donors. This PCR relied on a set of 60 Vbeta primers and 13 Jbeta primers. The data were produced by immunoSEQ multiplex PCR, yet TCRdb's version contains in-frame clones alone and is incomplete. The repertoire has 130,000 or so clones, about 74% of them found once; the top ten carry 5.5% to 8%. Sequencing input: PBMCs. The receptors were gathered from a male donor in good health and CMV-seronegative.

In the case of this clone: Compared with germline, one end of the junction differs, possibly owing to a read error. The same CDR3 can be traced to other DNA sequences in this sample. The J gene is TRBJ1-1, the V gene TRBV7-9; D may be TRBD1 (5 bases). Germline V lookup: CDR1 SEHNR, CDR2 FQNEAQ (reference sequence). This CDR3 is built from 15 residues. The DNA of the CDR3 is TGCGCCAGCAGCCGGACGCAAGGGGCGGCCACTGAAGCTTTCTTT. This gives the protein CASSRTQGAATEAFF. Full variable domain (outside the CDR3, taken from reference TRBV7-9 and TRBJ1-1): DTGVSQNPRHKITKRGQNVTFRCDPISEHNRLYWYRQTLGQGPEFLTYFQNEAQLEKSRLLSDRFSAERPKGSFSTLEIQRTEQGDSAMYLCASSRTQGAATEAFFGQGTRLTVV.

This clone was observed a few times. CDR3 DNA: TGTGCCAGCAGTTTGCCCTTGGGCGGGGGAGCCGGGGAGCTGTTTTTT. Protein sequence: CASSLPLGGGAGELFF. This chain joins TRBV28 and TRBJ2-2, with 7 bases that match TRBD2. Germline V gene sequence: CDR1 MDHEN, CDR2 SYDVKM. After removal of 3 bases from V and 6 bases from J, the junction contained 10 bases not matched to a gene. This CDR3 spans 16 amino acids.

The genes are TRBV9 and TRBJ2-3, with a possible D match to TRBD2 (6 bases). Trimming pared 0 bases from V and 0 bases from J, leaving 11 bases between. The V gene's germline CDR1 is SGDLS and CDR2 YYNGEE. The CDR3 totals 16 residues. The chain's CDR3 is CASSVVTGASTDTQYF. The CDR3 region has the DNA TGTGCCAGCAGCGTAGTGACGGGAGCAAGCACAGATACGCAGTATTTT.

The chain is built from TRBV28 and TRBJ2-3, with 9 bases matching TRBD1. Germline trimming cut 5 bases from V and 1 base from J; bases unmatched to any gene: 4. Germline CDR1 and CDR2: MDHEN and SYDVKM. This CDR3 comprises 15 residues. The CDR3 bases are TGTGCCAGCAGTAGGGACAGGGAGGGCACAGATACGCAGTATTTT. Protein: CASSRDREGTDTQYF.

This clone has a handful of counts. CDR3 region: CSVRPWGGALAYNEQFF. CDR3 coding DNA: TGCAGCGTCCGCCCCTGGGGGGGGGCGCTCGCCTACAATGAGCAGTTCTTC. The chain uses TRBV29-1 and TRBJ2-1, with a tentative D call TRBD2 (7 bases). V was pared by 6 bases and J by 2 bases, with 23 bases between. The CDR3 extends over 17 amino acids. Per germline, CDR1 SQVTM and CDR2 ANQGSEA.

This clone was found a few times. The V and J genes are TRBV19 and TRBJ2-1; tentative D call: TRBD1 (6 bases). The CDR3 runs 13 residues. Deletions cut 10 bases from V and 0 bases from J, with 10 bases between. CDR1 and CDR2 (germline): LNHDA, SQIVND (reference sequence). The CDR3 sequence is CAIKGDSYNEQFF. In DNA form, the CDR3 reads TGTGCCATTAAGGGGGACTCCTACAATGAGCAGTTCTTC.

This clone came up a few times. The genes are TRBV7-6 and TRBJ2-1, with 9 bases fitting TRBD2. The CDR3 is 18 residues long. J gave up 2 bases and V 1 base, and 9 bases lay outside the gene matches. Germline loops: CDR1 SGHVS, CDR2 FNYEAQ. CDR3 amino acids: CASSLVGSGSYTYNEQFF. The CDR3 DNA is TGTGCCAGCAGCTTAGTGGGTAGCGGGAGCTACACCTACAATGAGCAGTTCTTC.

This chain uses TRBV28 with TRBJ2-5, with 7 bases matching TRBD2. Germline trimming cut 3 bases from V and 1 base from J; bases unmatched to any gene: 5. This CDR3 has 15 amino acids. Germline CDR1 MDHEN, CDR2 SYDVKM. The CDR3 DNA is TGTGCCAGCAGTTTCAGCGGGACCTTCCAAGAGACCCAGTACTTC. Amino acid sequence: CASSFSGTFQETQYF. Filled out from reference TRBV28 and TRBJ2-5, the complete variable domain reads DVKVTQSSRYLVKRTGEKVFLECVQDMDHENMFWYRQDPGLGLRLIYFSYDVKMKEKGDIPEGYSVSREKKERFSLILESASTNQTSMYLCASSFSGTFQETQYFGPGTRLLVL.

J is TRBJ1-2 and V is TRBV10-3; no clear D. CDR1 and CDR2 from the germline V gene are ENHRY and SYGVKD. V was shortened by 0 bases and J by 5 bases, with 13 bases between the two germline ends. The length of the CDR3 is 15 residues. The CDR3 reads CAISESSPKIYGYTF. The CDR3 bases are TGTGCCATCAGTGAGTCGAGTCCAAAGATTTATGGCTACACCTTC.

The V gene is TRBV28, the J gene TRBJ2-3; 11 bases agree with TRBD2. The CDR3 extends over 16 amino acids. Looked up from germline, CDR1 is MDHEN and CDR2 is SYDVKM. The junction had 7 bases not matched to a gene; V was cut back by 6 bases and J by 2 bases. CDR3 sequence (DNA): TGTGCCAGCAGCCTAGGGACTAGCGGAAACACAGATACGCAGTATTTT. It yields the protein CASSLGTSGNTDTQYF.

The rearrangement uses TRBV25-1 and TRBJ2-1; no clear D gene. V shed 5 bases and J shed 13 bases, with 12 bases lying between them. The CDR3 is made up of 11 amino acids. Germline loops: CDR1 MGHDK, CDR2 SYGVNS. Here the CDR3 reads CASSLGIVQFF. DNA for the CDR3: TGTGCCAGCAGTCTAGGAATCGTACAGTTCTTC.

This chain uses TRBV5-1 with TRBJ1-2; D is unresolved. The V gene's germline CDR1 is SGHRS and CDR2 YFSETQ. Deletions cut 0 bases from V and 1 base from J, with 10 bases between. CDR3 length: 15 amino acids. CDR3 bases: TGCGCCAGCAGCTTGGAGGCAGGTGATAACTATGGCTACACCTTC. This translates into CASSLEAGDNYGYTF.

This rearrangement joins TRBV4-3 to TRBJ2-5; the D gene is possibly TRBD2 (5 bases). The J call may be mistaken, given a closer DNA end match to TRBJ2-7. The CDR3 is made up of 15 amino acids. CDR1 LGHNA and CDR2 YSLEER come from the germline V gene. For the CDR3, the DNA is TGCGCCAGCAGCCAAGTCCTCAGCGGAGAGGACGAGCAGTACTTC. It translates to CASSQVLSGEDEQYF.